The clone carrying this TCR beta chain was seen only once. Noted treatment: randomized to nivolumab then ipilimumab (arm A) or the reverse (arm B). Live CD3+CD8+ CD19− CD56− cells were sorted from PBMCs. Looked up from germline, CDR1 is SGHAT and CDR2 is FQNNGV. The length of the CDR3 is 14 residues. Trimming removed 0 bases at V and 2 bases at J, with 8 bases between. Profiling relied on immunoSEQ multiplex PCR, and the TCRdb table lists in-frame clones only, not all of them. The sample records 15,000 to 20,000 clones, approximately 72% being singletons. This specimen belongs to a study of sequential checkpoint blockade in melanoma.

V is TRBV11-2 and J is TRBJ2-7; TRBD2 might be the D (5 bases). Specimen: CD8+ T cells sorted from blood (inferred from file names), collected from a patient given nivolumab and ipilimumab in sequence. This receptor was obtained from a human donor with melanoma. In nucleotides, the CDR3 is TGTGCCAGCAGCTTAGATCCGGGAACCTACGAGCAGTACTTC. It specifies CASSLDPGTYEQYF.